This entry lists 19 T cell receptor beta chains sequenced from one sample in a study of spatial heterogeneity in lung cancer. Study-level points and caveats: The study found that expanded intratumoral alpha and beta TCR counts tracked tumor mutation counts.

The time point: sample taken at primary tumor resection. TCRdb reanalysed the 5' RACE reads using MiXCR and keeps one entry per CDR3 protein. Of 1,700 or so distinct CDR3 sequences in the sample, 20% to 25% are singletons; the top ten hold roughly 22%. No antigen has been assigned to these receptors. The specimen was lung tumor tissue, collected at surgery. The receptors derive from a male donor with early-stage non-small cell lung cancer.

By share, this clonotype ranks as medium-sized. Because this beta chain is a stray read in a library intended to capture alpha chains, its abundance should not be given much weight. J is TRBJ2-2 and V is TRBV12-3 or TRBV12-4, with a tentative D call TRBD1 (6 bases). The V gene lost 5 bases and the J gene lost 1 base, with 11 bases spanning the gap. The CDR3 is 15 amino acids. CDR3 loop: CASSTGTKNTGELFF. The CDR3 bases are TGTGCCAGCAGTACCGGGACAAAGAACACCGGGGAGCTGTTTTTT.

This clonotype is deemed medium-sized. This beta chain lies outside the target of a library built for alpha chains; its clone size means little. The chain joins TRBV5-6 to TRBJ2-3; D gene ambiguous. V shed 0 bases and J shed 2 bases, with 4 bases lying between them. Germline loops: CDR1 SGHDT, CDR2 YYEEEE. CDR3 length equals 13 residues. For the CDR3, the DNA is TGTGCCAGCAGCTTGGGGCCCACAGATACGCAGTATTTT. Protein: CASSLGPTDTQYF.

This clonotype counts as medium-sized. A library prepared for alpha chains yielded this beta chain as an off-target read; its size is of little meaning. The gene calls are TRBV3-1 and TRBJ2-2; D unresolved. This CDR3 has 14 amino acids. Germline V gene lookup returns CDR1 LGHDT and CDR2 YNNKEL (reference sequence). The V and J ends lost 4 bases and 7 bases respectively, with 13 bases between them. The CDR3 spells CASSPDSVIGELFF. DNA for the CDR3: TGTGCCAGCAGCCCCGACTCGGTGATCGGGGAGCTGTTTTTT.

Comment on this clonotype: This beta chain slipped into a library made for alpha chains as a stray read, so its size is not meaningful. The chain has TRBV6-2 or TRBV6-3 and TRBJ2-7; unclear D gene. Trimming took off 3 bases at V and 7 bases at J, with 16 bases between the two ends. The CDR3 is 14 amino acids. Germline loops: CDR1 MNHEY, CDR2 SVGEGT. CDR3 residues: CASSYLADPGEQYF. CDR3 DNA: TGTGCCAGCAGTTATCTGGCTGACCCGGGTGAGCAGTACTTC.

This clonotype is classed as large (0.1 to 1%). Being off target in a library aimed at alpha chains, this beta chain has a size of little meaning. The chain joins TRBV28 to TRBJ2-1; D gene uncertain. Germline values: CDR1 MDHEN, CDR2 SYDVKM. There are 16 residues in the CDR3. V gave up 2 bases and J gave up 7 bases, with 18 bases separating them. DNA of the CDR3: TGTGCCAGCAGTTTAGTGATAGGGAATGTAATGAATGAGCAGTTCTTC. This translates into CASSLVIGNVMNEQFF.

This clonotype ranks as medium-sized. Little can be read into the size of this beta chain, an off-target read in a library designed for alpha chains. V is TRBV2 and J is TRBJ1-1; the D gene is possibly TRBD1 (6 bases). CDR1 and CDR2 (germline): SNHLY, FYNNEI. V gave up 3 bases and J gave up 4 bases, with 9 bases separating them. The CDR3 covers 13 residues. The CDR3 sequence: CASSDVRGTEAFF. DNA of the CDR3: TGTGCCAGCAGTGATGTCAGGGGCACTGAAGCTTTCTTT. Looking up the rest from reference TRBV2 and TRBJ1-1 gives the full variable domain: EPEVTQTPSHQVTQMGQEVILRCVPISNHLYFYWYRQILGQKVEFLVSFYNNEISEKSEIFDDQFSVERPDGSNFTLKIRSTKLEDSAMYFCASSDVRGTEAFFGQGTRLTVV.

This clonotype was recorded a few times. Being off target in a library aimed at alpha chains, this beta chain has a size of little meaning. The V and J genes are TRBV3-1 and TRBJ1-2; unclear D gene. V lost 0 bases and J 7 bases, leaving 12 bases between the germline ends. The CDR3 extends over 14 amino acids. The germline CDR1 and CDR2 sequences are LGHDT and YNNKEL (reference sequence). CDR3 DNA sequence: TGTGCCAGCAGCCAAGAAAGAGGTTTGAGTGGCTACACCTTC. This codes for CASSQERGLSGYTF.

By share of the sample, this clonotype is medium-sized. The library was built for alpha chains, so this beta chain is an off-target read and its size means little. This rearrangement joins TRBV28 to TRBJ1-4; 7 positions match TRBD1. Germline CDR1 is MDHEN and CDR2 is SYDVKM. CDR3 length: 15 amino acids. Trimming removed 3 bases from V and 6 bases from J; junction bases left unmatched: 7. CDR3 amino acids: CASSFNRGLYEKLFF. DNA of the CDR3: TGTGCCAGCAGTTTCAACAGGGGCCTATATGAAAAACTGTTTTTT. Variable domain in full (rest from reference TRBV28 and TRBJ1-4): DVKVTQSSRYLVKRTGEKVFLECVQDMDHENMFWYRQDPGLGLRLIYFSYDVKMKEKGDIPEGYSVSREKKERFSLILESASTNQTSMYLCASSFNRGLYEKLFFGSGTQLSVL.

This clonotype is labeled as medium-sized. This beta chain is off target for a library built for alpha chains, so its abundance means little. The J gene is TRBJ1-5, the V gene TRBV20-1; unclear D gene. V was pared by 3 bases and J by 6 bases, with 18 bases between. The CDR3 totals 15 residues. Germline values: CDR1 DFQATT, CDR2 SNEGSKA (reference sequence). In DNA, the CDR3 is TGCAGTGCTAGTACGTCGGGGTCGTGGAGTCAGCCCCAGCATTTT. This encodes CSASTSGSWSQPQHF.

This clonotype qualifies as large. A library made for alpha chains picked up this beta chain off target, so its size means little. The V and J genes are TRBV6-5 and TRBJ1-1, with no clear D. Per germline, CDR1 MNHEY and CDR2 SVGAGI. The CDR3 has 15 residues. V lost 0 bases, J lost 1 base, and 9 bases lay in between. The CDR3, as DNA: TGTGCCAGCAGTTACTCGGAGGATCCGAACACTGAAGCTTTCTTT. Translated: CASSYSEDPNTEAFF.

By sample share, this clonotype is medium-sized. This beta chain lies outside the target of a library built for alpha chains; its clone size means little. The rearrangement uses TRBV25-1 and TRBJ2-3, with a weak D call TRBD2 (6 bases). Germline V CDR1 and CDR2: MGHDK, SYGVNS. The CDR3 runs 12 residues. Trimming took off 8 bases at V and 2 bases at J, with 8 bases between the two ends. The CDR3 DNA sequence: TGTGCCAGCGGGGGGTCCACAGATACGCAGTATTTT. Its translation is CASGGSTDTQYF. Combining the CDR3 with reference TRBV25-1 and TRBJ2-3 gives the whole variable domain EADIYQTPRYLVIGTGKKITLECSQTMGHDKMYWYQQDPGMELHLIHYSYGVNSTEKGDLSSESTVSRIRTEHFPLTLESARPSHTSQYLCASGGSTDTQYFGPGTRLTVL.

By share, this clonotype ranks as medium-sized. A library made for alpha chains picked up this beta chain off target, so its size means little. The rearrangement links TRBV5-1 to TRBJ1-2; 9 positions agree with TRBD1. The CDR3 has 16 residues. Germline assignment: CDR1 SGHRS and CDR2 YFSETQ. Trimming at V came to 4 bases and at J to 0 bases, leaving 7 bases not matched to a gene. The DNA for the CDR3 is TGCGCCAGCAGCCTACGGACAGGGGACTCTAACTATGGCTACACCTTC. Its protein product is CASSLRTGDSNYGYTF.

Comment on this clonotype: Because the library targeted alpha chains, this beta chain is an off-target read whose size means little. The CDR3 bases are TGTGCCAGCAGTTACTCGTCAGCCTTGAACACTGAAGCTTTCTTT. This encodes CASSYSSALNTEAFF. The J gene is TRBJ1-1, the V gene TRBV6-5; unclear D gene. The CDR3 spans 15 residues. V was cut by 0 bases and J by 0 bases, with 8 bases left in between. Germline assignment: CDR1 MNHEY and CDR2 SVGAGI.

In its sample, this clonotype ranks as medium-sized. With the library built for alpha chains, this beta chain is off target and its frequency is not meaningful. CDR3 region: CSVLKGSSPNTGELFF. CDR3 DNA sequence: TGCAGCGTCTTAAAGGGAAGCAGCCCAAACACCGGGGAGCTGTTTTTT. V is TRBV29-1 and J is TRBJ2-2; D is ambiguous. CDR3 length: 16 residues. V shed 6 bases and J shed 2 bases, with 19 bases lying between them. CDR1 is SQVTM and CDR2 is ANQGSEA in the germline V gene.

Comment on this clonotype: Because this beta chain is a stray read in a library intended to capture alpha chains, its abundance should not be given much weight. The chain links TRBV12-3 or TRBV12-4 to TRBJ1-2; unclear D gene. The CDR3 runs to 14 residues. V lost 5 bases to trimming and J lost 5 bases, with 15 bases between them. The CDR3 sequence: CASSPGAVSYGYTF. The CDR3 region has the DNA TGTGCCAGCAGTCCCGGTGCGGTCTCTTATGGCTACACCTTC.

This clonotype is medium-sized (0.01 to 0.1%). This beta chain represents an off-target read in a library built for alpha chains; its size is of limited meaning. The genes are TRBV15 and TRBJ2-7; D gene ambiguous. The CDR3 is 13 amino acids. Germline V gene sequence: CDR1 LNHNV, CDR2 YYDKDF (reference sequence). The germline V and J ends were trimmed by 1 base and 5 bases, with 9 bases remaining between them. The CDR3 loop reads CATSRGERDEQYF. The CDR3, as DNA: TGTGCCACCAGCAGAGGGGAACGGGACGAGCAGTACTTC.

The sample holds a few counts of this clonotype. A library prepared for alpha chains yielded this beta chain as an off-target read; its size is of little meaning. The V call is TRBV27, the J call TRBJ2-7; 7 bases are shared with TRBD2. Looked up from germline, CDR1 is MNHEY and CDR2 is SMNVEV (reference sequence). CDR3 length: 14 residues. V lost 2 bases and J lost 5; bases outside the gene matches: 6. The CDR3 bases are TGTGCCAGCAGTTTAGGGTCGGGAGGCCACGAGCAGTACTTC. It encodes CASSLGSGGHEQYF.

By share, this clonotype counts as medium-sized. Because the library targeted alpha chains, this beta chain is an off-target read whose size means little. V usage is TRBV20-1 and J usage is TRBJ2-1; 9 nucleotides align to TRBD1. V was clipped by 2 bases and J by 9 bases; unmatched bases: 11. Germline V lookup: CDR1 DFQATT, CDR2 SNEGSKA (reference sequence). The CDR3 contains 15 residues. The CDR3 here is CSARPPTGGWGEQFF. The CDR3 region has the DNA TGCAGTGCTAGACCCCCGACAGGGGGTTGGGGTGAGCAGTTCTTC.

Judged by abundance, this clonotype is medium-sized. This beta chain is a stray read from a library made for alpha chains; its abundance is not meaningful. The CDR3 protein is CSARDLAGGPETQYF. CDR3 in DNA: TGCAGTGCTAGAGATCTAGCGGGGGGGCCAGAGACCCAGTACTTC. The gene calls are TRBV20-1 and TRBJ2-5; 12 nucleotides agree with TRBD2. The CDR3 is 15 residues long. Germline V gene data show CDR1 as DFQATT and CDR2 as SNEGSKA (reference sequence). J lost 4 bases, V lost 0 bases, and 3 bases had no gene match.